This TCR beta chain was captured by sequencing in a study of shared clonotypes between healthy human individuals. Using immunoSEQ multiplex PCR, the repertoire was profiled, and TCRdb retains in-frame clones only, with some absent. The sample lists roughly 2.2 million clones, approximately 93% occurring once. Between the trimmed V and J ends, which lost 5 bases and 3 bases, there was a span of 18 bases. Germline V gene sequence: CDR1 SGDLS, CDR2 YYNGEE. The CDR3 consists of 16 residues. The chain joins TRBV9 to TRBJ2-1, with D possibly being TRBD1 or TRBD2 (5 bases each). The sequenced material came from naive CD4+ T cells from PBMCs. Described subset: CD45RA+ positively selected. The receptor comes from a man aged 18 to 30 in good health. Some clones in this sample may be carry-over from other donors' samples. The CDR3 bases are TGTGCCAGCAGAAGGACTGGGGACGGAAACTACAATGAGCAGTTCTTC. Amino acids: CASRRTGDGNYNEQFF.